These 26 T cell receptor beta chains came from one sample sequenced in a study of blood T cell repertoires in COVID-19. The assay was immunoSEQ multiplex PCR, and TCRdb's table has in-frame clones only and misses some. The table has 130,000 to 150,000 clones, roughly 87% seen once. Sample: peripheral blood. These TCRs come from a woman in her forties or fifties with acute or convalescent COVID-19.

This rearrangement joins TRBV5-4 to TRBJ2-3; D gene uncertain. The CDR3 contains 13 residues. CDR1 and CDR2 (germline): SGHNT, YYREEE (reference sequence). V was cut by 6 bases and J by 3 bases, with 11 bases left in between. The DNA for the CDR3 is TGTGCCAGCACCCCCCGAGTGACAGATACGCAGTATTTT. It is translated as CASTPRVTDTQYF.

The V and J genes are TRBV12-3 or TRBV12-4 and TRBJ2-1; 7 bases are shared with TRBD1. The V gene end was trimmed by 8 bases and the J gene end by 4 bases; junction bases not matched to a gene: 5. The CDR3 runs 13 residues. In DNA, the CDR3 is TGTGCCAGCTATCCACAGGGGTACAATGAGCAGTTCTTC. This codes for CASYPQGYNEQFF.

This clone turned up a few times. The rearrangement joins TRBV30 to TRBJ2-3; maybe TRBD1 (5 bases). Per germline, CDR1 GTSNPN and CDR2 SVGIG (reference sequence). V was cut by 0 bases and J by 2 bases, with 6 bases left in between. The CDR3 totals 13 residues. CDR3 region: CAWSVGVTDTQYF. DNA of the CDR3: TGTGCCTGGAGTGTAGGGGTCACAGATACGCAGTATTTT.

The rearrangement links TRBV7-8 to TRBJ2-2; D is perhaps TRBD2 (6 bases). V lost 3 bases to trimming and J lost 0 bases, with 11 bases between them. Germline V gene data show CDR1 as SGHVS and CDR2 as FQNEAQ. This CDR3 is built from 16 residues. CDR3 in amino acids: CASSFSGTSNTGELFF. For the CDR3, the DNA is TGTGCCAGCAGCTTCTCCGGGACTTCGAACACCGGGGAGCTGTTTTTT. Combining the CDR3 with reference TRBV7-8 and TRBJ2-2 gives the whole variable domain GAGVSQSPRYKVAKRGQDVALRCDPISGHVSLFWYQQALGQGPEFLTYFQNEAQLDKSGLPSDRFFAERPEGSVSTLKIQRTQQEDSAVYLCASSFSGTSNTGELFFGEGSRLTVL.

This chain connects TRBV14 to TRBJ1-2; TRBD1 is a possible D gene (5 bases). V lost 0 bases and J 8 bases, leaving 13 bases between the germline ends. This CDR3 has 14 amino acids. Germline-derived CDR1 and CDR2 are SGHDN and FVKESK. The CDR3 protein is CASSQDPRVRGYTF. The CDR3 nucleotides are TGTGCCAGCAGCCAAGACCCCAGGGTAAGGGGCTACACCTTC.

The rearrangement uses TRBV18 and TRBJ2-4, with D tentatively TRBD2 (5 bases). Germline CDR1 reads KGHSH; CDR2 reads LQKENI. V shed 3 bases and J shed 8 bases, with 14 bases lying between them. The CDR3 has 14 amino acids. CDR3 protein: CASSPGSPLDIQYF. CDR3 sequence (DNA): TGTGCCAGCTCACCGGGGAGTCCGCTGGACATTCAGTACTTC.

J is TRBJ2-5 and V is TRBV5-1; the match to TRBD2 covers 14 bases. The CDR3 is made up of 18 amino acids. Germline assignment: CDR1 SGHRS and CDR2 YFSETQ. The J segment lost 4 bases and the V segment lost 3 bases, leaving 11 bases of the junction unmatched. This CDR3 is CASSSPGLAGDMAETQYF. CDR3 nucleotide sequence: TGCGCCAGCAGCTCTCCGGGACTAGCGGGAGATATGGCAGAGACCCAGTACTTC. Together with reference TRBV5-1 and TRBJ2-5, the CDR3 gives the full variable domain: KAGVTQTPRYLIKTRGQQVTLSCSPISGHRSVSWYQQTPGQGLQFLFEYFSETQRNKGNFPGRFSGRQFSNSRSEMNVSTLELGDSALYLCASSSPGLAGDMAETQYFGPGTRLLVL.

This clone was detected only a few times. The J gene is TRBJ2-7, the V gene TRBV18; 11 nucleotides agree with TRBD1. CDR1 and CDR2 from the germline V gene are KGHSH and LQKENI. The CDR3 totals 15 residues. The ends lost 2 bases at V and 3 bases at J; junction bases unmatched: 3. The CDR3 region has the DNA TGTGCCAGCTCACCAGGACAGGGGGCGATCTACGAGCAGTACTTC. Protein product: CASSPGQGAIYEQYF.

The chain has TRBV30 and TRBJ2-3, with 7 bases lining up with TRBD2. There are 13 residues in the CDR3. The J segment lost 3 bases and the V segment lost 5 bases, leaving 5 bases of the junction unmatched. The germline V gene has CDR1 GTSNPN and CDR2 SVGIG (reference sequence). CDR3 region: CAWDFGRTDTQYF. The CDR3 DNA reads TGTGCCTGGGACTTCGGGAGGACAGATACGCAGTATTTT.

The chain employs TRBV9 and TRBJ1-6; TRBD1 aligns across 7 bases. In germline, CDR1 is SGDLS, CDR2 YYNGEE. This CDR3 region has 15 residues. Trimming took 0 bases from V and 7 from J; bases not matched to a gene: 4. CDR3 region: CASSVVGQPNSPLHF. In DNA, the CDR3 is TGTGCCAGCAGCGTAGTGGGACAGCCGAATTCACCCCTCCACTTT.

This clone occurred once. The chain combines TRBV10-2 with TRBJ1-1, with a possible D match to TRBD1 (5 bases). The CDR3 runs 14 residues. Deletions cut 2 bases from V and 2 bases from J, with 9 bases between. In germline, CDR1 is WSHSY, CDR2 SAAADI. The CDR3 DNA is TGCGCCAGCAGTGAGCTACAGGCAAACACTGAAGCTTTCTTT. Translated, it gives CASSELQANTEAFF.

The table lists this clone with a count of one. V gene TRBV5-6 combines with J gene TRBJ2-6, with D perhaps matching TRBD1 (6 bases). Germline V gene sequence: CDR1 SGHDT, CDR2 YYEEEE. There are 16 residues in the CDR3. Trimming removed 7 bases at V and 0 bases at J, with 14 bases between. CDR3 nucleotides: TGTGCCAGCCTAACAGGGTACCCCTCTGGGGCCAACGTCCTGACTTTC. The encoded protein is CASLTGYPSGANVLTF.

V usage is TRBV14 and J usage is TRBJ2-5, with D tentatively TRBD2 (6 bases). Trimming took 1 base from V and 1 from J, leaving 22 bases between them. This CDR3 is built from 19 residues. The germline V gene encodes CDR1 SGHDN and CDR2 FVKESK. The CDR3 coding sequence is TGTGCCAGCAGCCAAGGGAATATAGGGACTGTCTCGGTCCAAGAGACCCAGTACTTC. Its protein is CASSQGNIGTVSVQETQYF. The whole variable domain, remainder taken from reference TRBV14 and TRBJ2-5, is EAGVTQFPSHSVIEKGQTVTLRCDPISGHDNLYWYRRVMGKEIKFLLHFVKESKQDESGMPNNRFLAERTGGTYSTLKVQPAELEDSGVYFCASSQGNIGTVSVQETQYFGPGTRLLVL.

The V and J genes are TRBV11-3 and TRBJ1-2; D is perhaps TRBD1 (6 bases). Germline V gene data show CDR1 as SGHNT and CDR2 as YENEEA. CDR3 size: 13 residues. The V end lost 4 bases, the J end lost 7 bases, and 13 bases lay between the germline ends. CDR3 coding DNA: TGTGCCAGCAGCTCGGGGGGGGCCGGTGGCTACACCTTC. Residues: CASSSGGAGGYTF.

J is TRBJ1-2 and V is TRBV7-2, with a tentative D call TRBD1 (6 bases). Germline CDR1 SGHTA, CDR2 FQGNSA. The CDR3 has 14 amino acids. Trimming cost V 5 bases and J 4 bases, with 14 bases left between them. As DNA, the CDR3 is TGTGCCAGCAGCCATGGGGGGGCGGGCTATGGCTACACCTTC. It specifies CASSHGGAGYGYTF.

The V gene is TRBV2, the J gene TRBJ1-5; 7 nucleotides line up with TRBD1. Trimming cost V 4 bases and J 9 bases; bases outside gene matches: 9. The CDR3 runs 14 residues. The germline V gene has CDR1 SNHLY and CDR2 FYNNEI. CDR3 sequence: CASSAGTDLRPQHF. In nucleotides, the CDR3 is TGTGCCAGCAGTGCCGGGACAGACCTTAGGCCCCAGCATTTT.

CDR3 amino acids: CASSFRGLEGAFF. CDR3 nucleotide sequence: TGTGCCAGCAGTTTCAGGGGGCTGGAGGGAGCTTTCTTT. The chain couples TRBV6-2 or TRBV6-3 to TRBJ1-1, with 8 bases fitting TRBD1. V trimming: 4 bases; J trimming: 10 bases; junction bases outside the gene matches: 8. The germline V gene has CDR1 MNHEY and CDR2 SVGEGT. The CDR3 is 13 amino acids.

This chain links TRBV9 with TRBJ2-7, with 10 bases aligning to TRBD2. Trimming removed 0 bases from V and 2 bases from J; junction bases left unmatched: 5. CDR1 is SGDLS, CDR2 YYNGEE, per germline. This CDR3 comprises 16 residues. The CDR3, as DNA: TGTGCCAGCAGCGTAGATGGGACTAGCGTTACCTACGAGCAGTACTTC. Its protein is CASSVDGTSVTYEQYF.

The chain joins TRBV5-1 to TRBJ2-3; TRBD2 is a possible D gene (6 bases). CDR1 SGHRS and CDR2 YFSETQ come from the germline V gene. V was clipped by 0 bases and J by 2 bases, with 13 bases between them. The CDR3 contains 16 residues. The CDR3 bases are TGCGCCAGCAGCTTGGCTGGAGGGGCCCACACAGATACGCAGTATTTT. Amino acids: CASSLAGGAHTDTQYF.

The rearrangement joins TRBV2 to TRBJ2-7, with 10 bases fitting TRBD1. The CDR3 runs to 14 residues. The ends lost 2 bases at V and 5 bases at J; junction bases unmatched: 3. Germline assignment: CDR1 SNHLY and CDR2 FYNNEI. The CDR3 here is CASSELGQGDEQYF. Here the CDR3 DNA reads TGTGCCAGCAGTGAATTAGGACAGGGGGACGAGCAGTACTTC.

The V call is TRBV7-9, the J call TRBJ1-1, with D perhaps matching TRBD1 (6 bases). V was shortened by 4 bases and J by 4 bases, with 10 bases between the two germline ends. Germline V gene data show CDR1 as SEHNR and CDR2 as FQNEAQ (reference sequence). The CDR3 runs to 13 residues. CDR3 protein: CASSSVRGTEAFF. CDR3 coding DNA: TGTGCCAGCAGCTCCGTCAGGGGCACTGAAGCTTTCTTT.

The chain carries TRBV5-1 and TRBJ1-1; D is perhaps TRBD1 (5 bases). The CDR3 has 13 amino acids. Germline V gene data show CDR1 as SGHRS and CDR2 as YFSETQ. Trimming removed 1 base at V and 4 bases at J, with 8 bases between. CDR3 sequence (DNA): TGCGCCAGCAGCTTGCACAGGCTCACTGAAGCTTTCTTT. Its protein is CASSLHRLTEAFF.

The CDR3 loop is CASSFSGVPSYEQYF. In nucleotides, the CDR3 is TGTGCCAGCAGCTTTAGCGGGGTCCCCTCCTACGAGCAGTACTTC. V gene TRBV9 combines with J gene TRBJ2-7; TRBD2 agrees at 8 bases. After removal of 4 bases from V and 0 bases from J, the junction contained 6 bases not matched to a gene. Germline V gives CDR1 SGDLS, CDR2 YYNGEE. The CDR3 length is 15 residues.

This sequence joins TRBV6-5 and TRBJ1-4; the D gene is possibly TRBD1 (6 bases). Trimming pared 6 bases from V and 0 bases from J, leaving 11 bases between. The germline gives CDR1 MNHEY, CDR2 SVGAGI. This CDR3 is built from 15 residues. DNA for the CDR3: TGTGCCAGCAGGGGGACACTTGCAACTAATGAAAAACTGTTTTTT. It is translated as CASRGTLATNEKLFF.

The genes are TRBV7-2 and TRBJ2-3; D not resolved. CDR1 and CDR2 from the germline V gene are SGHTA and FQGNSA. V was trimmed by 5 bases and J by 0 bases, leaving 9 bases between them. The CDR3 runs 14 residues. CDR3 protein: CASSVSRSTDTQYF. The CDR3 DNA is TGTGCCAGCAGCGTGAGCAGGAGCACAGATACGCAGTATTTT.

The rearrangement joins TRBV9 to TRBJ1-4; 7 nucleotides agree with TRBD1. CDR1 and CDR2 (germline): SGDLS, YYNGEE. The V segment lost 4 bases and the J segment 0 bases; nucleotides outside the gene matches: 6. This CDR3 is 16 amino acids long. The CDR3 loop reads CASSPEGAPTNEKLFF. CDR3 nucleotide sequence: TGTGCCAGCAGCCCAGAGGGGGCCCCAACTAATGAAAAACTGTTTTTT.